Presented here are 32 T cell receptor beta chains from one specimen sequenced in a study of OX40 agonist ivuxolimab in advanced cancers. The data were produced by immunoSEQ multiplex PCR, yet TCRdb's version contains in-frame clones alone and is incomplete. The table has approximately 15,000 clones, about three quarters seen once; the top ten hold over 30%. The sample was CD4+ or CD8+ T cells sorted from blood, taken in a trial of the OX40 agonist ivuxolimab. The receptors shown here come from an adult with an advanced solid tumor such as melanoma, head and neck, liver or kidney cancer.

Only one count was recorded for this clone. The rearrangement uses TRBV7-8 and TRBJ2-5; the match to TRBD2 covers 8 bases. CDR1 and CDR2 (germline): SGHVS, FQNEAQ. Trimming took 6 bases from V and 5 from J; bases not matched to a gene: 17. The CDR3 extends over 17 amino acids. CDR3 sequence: CASRPKHPGGPGETQYF. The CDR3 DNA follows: TGTGCCAGCAGACCAAAGCACCCGGGAGGGCCGGGTGAGACCCAGTACTTC.

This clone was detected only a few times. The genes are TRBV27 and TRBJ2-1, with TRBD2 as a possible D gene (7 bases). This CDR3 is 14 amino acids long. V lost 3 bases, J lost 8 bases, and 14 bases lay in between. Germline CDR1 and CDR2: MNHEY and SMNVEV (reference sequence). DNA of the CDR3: TGTGCCAGCAGTTTGGGGGGGGCGGGGGATGAGCAGTTCTTC. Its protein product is CASSLGGAGDEQFF.

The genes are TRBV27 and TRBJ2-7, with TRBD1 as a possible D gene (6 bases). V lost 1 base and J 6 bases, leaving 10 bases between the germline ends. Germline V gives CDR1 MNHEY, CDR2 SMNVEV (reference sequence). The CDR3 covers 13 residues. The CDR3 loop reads CASSLWSGVEQYF. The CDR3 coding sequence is TGTGCCAGCAGTTTATGGTCAGGGGTCGAGCAGTACTTC.

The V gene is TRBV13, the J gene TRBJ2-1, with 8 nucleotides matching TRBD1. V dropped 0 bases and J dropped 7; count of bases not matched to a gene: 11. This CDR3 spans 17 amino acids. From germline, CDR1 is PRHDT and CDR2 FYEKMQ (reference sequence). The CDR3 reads CASSLGQRGRTGNEQFF. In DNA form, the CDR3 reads TGTGCCAGCAGCTTAGGTCAACGCGGTCGGACAGGGAATGAGCAGTTCTTC.

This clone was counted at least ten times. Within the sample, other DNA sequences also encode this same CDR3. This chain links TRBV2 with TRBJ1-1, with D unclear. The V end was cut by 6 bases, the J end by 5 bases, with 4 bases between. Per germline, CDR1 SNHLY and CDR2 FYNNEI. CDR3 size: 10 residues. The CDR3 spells CASRGTEAFF. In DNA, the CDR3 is TGTGCCAGCAGGGGAACTGAAGCTTTCTTT.

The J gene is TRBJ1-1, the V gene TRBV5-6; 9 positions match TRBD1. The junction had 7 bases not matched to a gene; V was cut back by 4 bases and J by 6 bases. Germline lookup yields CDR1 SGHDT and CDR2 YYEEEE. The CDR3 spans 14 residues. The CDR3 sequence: CASSVGQGWAEAFF. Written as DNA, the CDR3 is TGTGCCAGCAGCGTTGGACAGGGGTGGGCTGAAGCTTTCTTT.

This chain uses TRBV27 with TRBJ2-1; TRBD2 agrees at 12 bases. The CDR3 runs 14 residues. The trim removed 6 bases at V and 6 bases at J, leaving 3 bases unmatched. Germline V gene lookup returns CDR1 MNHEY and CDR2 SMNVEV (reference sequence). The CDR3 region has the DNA TGTGCCAGCAGAACTAGCGGGAGGTTCAATGAGCAGTTCTTC. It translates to CASRTSGRFNEQFF.

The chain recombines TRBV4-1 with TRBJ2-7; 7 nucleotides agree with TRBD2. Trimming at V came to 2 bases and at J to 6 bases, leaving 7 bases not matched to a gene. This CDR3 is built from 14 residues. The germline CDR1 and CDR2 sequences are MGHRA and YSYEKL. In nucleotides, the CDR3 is TGCGCCAGCAGCCAACGGGCGGGAGCCGGCGAGCAGTACTTC. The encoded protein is CASSQRAGAGEQYF.

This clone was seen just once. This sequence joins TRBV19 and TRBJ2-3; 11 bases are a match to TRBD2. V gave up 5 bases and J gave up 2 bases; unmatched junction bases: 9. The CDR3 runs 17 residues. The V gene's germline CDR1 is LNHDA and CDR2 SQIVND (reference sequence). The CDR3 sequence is CASSSPTSGIHTDTQYF. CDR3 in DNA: TGTGCCAGTAGTTCGCCGACTAGCGGGATACACACAGATACGCAGTATTTT.

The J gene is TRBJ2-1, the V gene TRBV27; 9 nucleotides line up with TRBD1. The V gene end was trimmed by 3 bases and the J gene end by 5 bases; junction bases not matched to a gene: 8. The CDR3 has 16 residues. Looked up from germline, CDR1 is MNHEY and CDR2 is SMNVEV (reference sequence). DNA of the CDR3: TGTGCCAGCAGTTTCCTGGGGACAGGGTTCAACAATGAGCAGTTCTTC. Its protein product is CASSFLGTGFNNEQFF.

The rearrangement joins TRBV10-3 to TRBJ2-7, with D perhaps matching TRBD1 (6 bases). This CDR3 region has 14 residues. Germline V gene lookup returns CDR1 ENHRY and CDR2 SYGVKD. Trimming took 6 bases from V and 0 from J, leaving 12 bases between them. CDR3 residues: CAISAGEPSYEQYF. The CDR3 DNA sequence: TGTGCCATCAGCGCAGGGGAACCCTCCTACGAGCAGTACTTC.

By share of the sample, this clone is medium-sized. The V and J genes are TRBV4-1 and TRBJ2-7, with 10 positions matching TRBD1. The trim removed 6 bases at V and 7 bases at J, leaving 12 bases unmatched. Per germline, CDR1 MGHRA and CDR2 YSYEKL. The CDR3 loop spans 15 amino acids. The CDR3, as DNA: TGCGCCAGCAGTCTATCGGGACAGGGGTCGGGGGAGCAGTACTTC. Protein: CASSLSGQGSGEQYF.

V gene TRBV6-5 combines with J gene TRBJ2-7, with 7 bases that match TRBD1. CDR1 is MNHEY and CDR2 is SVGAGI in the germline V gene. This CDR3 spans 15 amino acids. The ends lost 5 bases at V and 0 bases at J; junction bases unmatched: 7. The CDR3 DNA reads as TGTGCCAGCAGTGGTGAAACAGGGGACTCCTACGAGCAGTACTTC. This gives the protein CASSGETGDSYEQYF.

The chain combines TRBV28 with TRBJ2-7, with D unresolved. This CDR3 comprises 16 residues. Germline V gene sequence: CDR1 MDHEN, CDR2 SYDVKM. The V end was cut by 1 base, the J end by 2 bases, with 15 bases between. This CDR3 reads CASSLLDGLGAYEQYF. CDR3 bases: TGTGCCAGCAGTTTATTGGATGGGCTCGGCGCCTACGAGCAGTACTTC.

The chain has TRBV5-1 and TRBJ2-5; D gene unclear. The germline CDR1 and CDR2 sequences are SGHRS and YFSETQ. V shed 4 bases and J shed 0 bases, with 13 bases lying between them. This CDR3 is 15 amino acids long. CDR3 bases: TGCGCCAGCAGCGAACAGAATGGGTACCAAGAGACCCAGTACTTC. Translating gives CASSEQNGYQETQYF.

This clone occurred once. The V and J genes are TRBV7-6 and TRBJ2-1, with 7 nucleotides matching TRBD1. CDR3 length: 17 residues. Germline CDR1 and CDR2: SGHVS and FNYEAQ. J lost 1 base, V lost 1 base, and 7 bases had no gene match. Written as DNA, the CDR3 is TGTGCCAGCAGCTTAGAAGTAGGACAGGTGTCCTACAATGAGCAGTTCTTC. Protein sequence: CASSLEVGQVSYNEQFF. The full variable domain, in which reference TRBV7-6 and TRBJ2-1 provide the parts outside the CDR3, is GAGVSQSPRYKVTKRGQDVALRCDPISGHVSLYWYRQALGQGPEFLTYFNYEAQQDKSGLPNDRFSAERPEGSISTLTIQRTEQRDSAMYRCASSLEVGQVSYNEQFFGPGTRLTVL.

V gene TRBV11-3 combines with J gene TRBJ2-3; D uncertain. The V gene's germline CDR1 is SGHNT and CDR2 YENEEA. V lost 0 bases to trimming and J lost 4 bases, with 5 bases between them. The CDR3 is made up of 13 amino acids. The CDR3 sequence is CASSLDTSDTQYF. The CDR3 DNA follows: TGTGCCAGCAGCTTAGACACGTCAGATACGCAGTATTTT.

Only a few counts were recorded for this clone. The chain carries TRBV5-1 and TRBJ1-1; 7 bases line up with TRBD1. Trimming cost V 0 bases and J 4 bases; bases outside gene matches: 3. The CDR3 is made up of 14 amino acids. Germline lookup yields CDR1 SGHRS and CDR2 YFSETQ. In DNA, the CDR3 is TGCGCCAGCAGCTTGGGACAGGGTATCACTGAAGCTTTCTTT. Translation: CASSLGQGITEAFF.

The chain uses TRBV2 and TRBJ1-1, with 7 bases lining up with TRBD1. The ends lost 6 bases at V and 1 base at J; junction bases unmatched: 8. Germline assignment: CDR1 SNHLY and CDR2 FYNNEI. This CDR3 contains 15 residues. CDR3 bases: TGTGCCAGCAGCGGAGCGGGACAGACGAACACTGAAGCTTTCTTT. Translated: CASSGAGQTNTEAFF.

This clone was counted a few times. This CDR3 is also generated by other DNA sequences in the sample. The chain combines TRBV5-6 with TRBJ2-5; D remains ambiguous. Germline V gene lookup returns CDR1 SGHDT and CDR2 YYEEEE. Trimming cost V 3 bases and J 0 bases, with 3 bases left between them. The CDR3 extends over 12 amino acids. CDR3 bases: TGTGCCAGCAGCTGGAACCAAGAGACCCAGTACTTC. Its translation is CASSWNQETQYF.

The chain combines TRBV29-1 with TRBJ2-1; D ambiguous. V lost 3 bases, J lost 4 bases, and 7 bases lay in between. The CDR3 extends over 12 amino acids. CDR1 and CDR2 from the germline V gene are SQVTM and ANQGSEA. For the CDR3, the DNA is TGCAGCGTTGAGGCCCGTTACAATGAGCAGTTCTTC. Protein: CSVEARYNEQFF.

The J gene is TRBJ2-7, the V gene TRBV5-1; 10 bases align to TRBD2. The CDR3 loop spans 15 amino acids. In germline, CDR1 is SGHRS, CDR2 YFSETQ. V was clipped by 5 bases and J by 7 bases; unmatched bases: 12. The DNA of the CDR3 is TGCGCCAGCAGTAATCCGGGACTAGCGCCATCAGAGCAGTACTTC. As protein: CASSNPGLAPSEQYF.

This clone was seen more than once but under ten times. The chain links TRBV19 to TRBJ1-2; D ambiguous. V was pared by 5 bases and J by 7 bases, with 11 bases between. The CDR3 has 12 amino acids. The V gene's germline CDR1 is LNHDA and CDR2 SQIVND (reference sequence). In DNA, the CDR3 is TGTGCCAGTAGTCCAAGGGCGCTTGGCTACACCTTC. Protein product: CASSPRALGYTF.

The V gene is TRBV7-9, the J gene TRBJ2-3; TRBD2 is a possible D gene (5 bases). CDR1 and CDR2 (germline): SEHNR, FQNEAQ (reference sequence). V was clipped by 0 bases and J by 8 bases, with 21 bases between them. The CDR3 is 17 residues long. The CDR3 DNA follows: TGTGCCAGCAGCTTAGCGCCGGACTTCTCTAATAAGGGTACGCAGTATTTT. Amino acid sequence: CASSLAPDFSNKGTQYF.

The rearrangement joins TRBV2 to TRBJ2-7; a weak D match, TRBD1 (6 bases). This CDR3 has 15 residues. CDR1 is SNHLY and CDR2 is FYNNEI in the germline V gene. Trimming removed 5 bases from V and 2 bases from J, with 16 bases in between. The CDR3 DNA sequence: TGTGCCAGCAGTCAGGGACAAATACGGACCTACGAGCAGTACTTC. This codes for CASSQGQIRTYEQYF.

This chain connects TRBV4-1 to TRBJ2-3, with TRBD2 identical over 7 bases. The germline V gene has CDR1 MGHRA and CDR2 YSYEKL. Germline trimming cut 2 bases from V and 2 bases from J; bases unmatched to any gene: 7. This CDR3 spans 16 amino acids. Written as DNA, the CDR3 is TGCGCCAGCAGCCAATTGCCTAGCGGTCACACAGATACGCAGTATTTT. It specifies CASSQLPSGHTDTQYF.

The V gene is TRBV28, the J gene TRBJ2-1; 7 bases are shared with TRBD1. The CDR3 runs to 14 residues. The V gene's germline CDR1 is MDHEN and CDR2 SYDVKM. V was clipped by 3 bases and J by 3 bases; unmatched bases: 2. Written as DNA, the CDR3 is TGTGCCAGCAGTTTCAGGGGGTACTACAATGAGCAGTTCTTC. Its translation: CASSFRGYYNEQFF.

The chain's CDR3 is CASSELWQGDRTAYGYTF. As DNA, the CDR3 is TGTGCCAGCAGTGAACTCTGGCAGGGGGACCGCACGGCCTATGGCTACACCTTC. The J gene is TRBJ1-2, the V gene TRBV2; 7 bases align to TRBD1. This CDR3 has 18 residues. V shed 2 bases and J 4 bases; nucleotides not matched to a gene: 16. CDR1 and CDR2 from the germline V gene are SNHLY and FYNNEI.

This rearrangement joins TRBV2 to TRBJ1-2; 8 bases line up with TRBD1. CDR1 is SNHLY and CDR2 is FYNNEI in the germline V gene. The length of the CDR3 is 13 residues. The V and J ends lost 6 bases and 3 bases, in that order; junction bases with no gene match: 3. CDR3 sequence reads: CASRDRGYYGYTF. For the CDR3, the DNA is TGTGCCAGCAGAGACAGGGGCTACTATGGCTACACCTTC. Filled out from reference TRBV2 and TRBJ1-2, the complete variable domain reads EPEVTQTPSHQVTQMGQEVILRCVPISNHLYFYWYRQILGQKVEFLVSFYNNEISEKSEIFDDQFSVERPDGSNFTLKIRSTKLEDSAMYFCASRDRGYYGYTFGSGTRLTVV.

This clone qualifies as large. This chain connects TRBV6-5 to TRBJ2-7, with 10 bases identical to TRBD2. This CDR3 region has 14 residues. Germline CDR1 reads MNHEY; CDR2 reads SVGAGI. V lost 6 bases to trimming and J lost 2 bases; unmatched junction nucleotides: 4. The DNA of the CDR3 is TGTGCCAGCAGCCCCGGACTAGCGGCCTACGAGCAGTACTTC. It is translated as CASSPGLAAYEQYF.

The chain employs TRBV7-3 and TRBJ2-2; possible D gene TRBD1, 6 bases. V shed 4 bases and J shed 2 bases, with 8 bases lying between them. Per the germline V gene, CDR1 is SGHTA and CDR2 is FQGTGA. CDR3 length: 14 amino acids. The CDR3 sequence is CASSSDSNTGELFF. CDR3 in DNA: TGTGCCAGCAGCTCGGACAGCAACACCGGGGAGCTGTTTTTT. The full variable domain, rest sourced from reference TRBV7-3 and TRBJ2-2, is GAGVSQTPSNKVTEKGKYVELRCDPISGHTALYWYRQSLGQGPEFLIYFQGTGAADDSGLPNDRFFAVRPEGSVSTLKIQRTERGDSAVYLCASSSDSNTGELFFGEGSRLTVL.

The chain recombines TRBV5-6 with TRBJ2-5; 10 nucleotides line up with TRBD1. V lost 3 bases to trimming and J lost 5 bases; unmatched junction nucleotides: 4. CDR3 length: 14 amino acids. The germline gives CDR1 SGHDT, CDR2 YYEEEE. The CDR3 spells CASSYWTGGETQYF. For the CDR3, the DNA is TGTGCCAGCAGCTACTGGACAGGGGGGGAGACCCAGTACTTC.